These 21 T cell receptor beta chains came from one sample sequenced in a study of blood T cell repertoires in COVID-19. Only in-frame clones appear in the TCRdb table, and some are missing; sequencing was by immunoSEQ multiplex PCR. The profile shows 110,000 or so clones, about 90% of them singletons. Source material: peripheral blood. These receptors came from a human donor in a cohort sampled during active COVID-19.

The V call is TRBV9, the J call TRBJ2-6; 16 nucleotides align to TRBD2. This CDR3 is 20 amino acids long. J lost 3 bases, V lost 4 bases, and 10 bases had no gene match. Germline V CDR1 and CDR2: SGDLS, YYNGEE. CDR3 DNA sequence: TGTGCCAGCAGCCCGGGACTAGCGGGAGGGCCATCGGGTGGGGCCAACGTCCTGACTTTC. Its protein product is CASSPGLAGGPSGGANVLTF.

V and J are TRBV19 and TRBJ2-1; a possible D gene is TRBD2 (5 bases). This CDR3 contains 13 residues. V was cut by 6 bases and J by 7 bases, with 13 bases left in between. Germline V gene sequence: CDR1 LNHDA, CDR2 SQIVND (reference sequence). This CDR3 reads CASRRELWNEQFF. The CDR3 nucleotides are TGTGCCAGTAGGAGGGAGTTGTGGAATGAGCAGTTCTTC. Looking up the rest from reference TRBV19 and TRBJ2-1 gives the full variable domain: DGGITQSPKYLFRKEGQNVTLSCEQNLNHDAMYWYRQDPGQGLRLIYYSQIVNDFQKGDIAEGYSVSREKKESFPLTVTSAQKNPTAFYLCASRRELWNEQFFGPGTRLTVL.

CDR3 bases: TGCAGTGCTGGACTCTCCTACGAGCAGTACTTC. Its protein product is CSAGLSYEQYF. This rearrangement joins TRBV20-1 to TRBJ2-7, with D possibly TRBD2 on 5 matching bases. The germline V and J ends were trimmed by 5 bases and 0 bases, with 5 bases remaining between them. The CDR3 runs to 11 residues. Germline V CDR1 and CDR2: DFQATT, SNEGSKA (reference sequence).

The chain joins TRBV29-1 to TRBJ2-5; 10 bases map to TRBD1. J lost 5 bases, V lost 1 base, and 1 base had no gene match. The germline V gene has CDR1 SQVTM and CDR2 ANQGSEA. The length of the CDR3 is 13 residues. This CDR3 reads CSVEGTGGETQYF. As DNA, the CDR3 is TGCAGCGTTGAAGGGACAGGGGGGGAGACCCAGTACTTC.

This chain links TRBV5-4 with TRBJ2-5; possibly TRBD2 for D (6 bases). V was pared by 2 bases and J by 0 bases, with 8 bases between. Germline CDR1 SGHNT, CDR2 YYREEE (reference sequence). This CDR3 has 14 residues. Written as DNA, the CDR3 is TGTGCCAGCAGCTTCCCGGGGGACCAAGAGACCCAGTACTTC. This translates into CASSFPGDQETQYF.

The rearrangement links TRBV19 to TRBJ1-5; 11 bases fit TRBD1. With V trimmed by 9 bases and J by 0 bases, 13 bases remained unmatched. This CDR3 region has 18 residues. CDR1 and CDR2 (germline): LNHDA, SQIVND (reference sequence). The CDR3 DNA reads TGTGCCAGCAACCTTCCGGACAGGGGGCCATATAGCAATCAGCCCCAGCATTTT. Amino acids: CASNLPDRGPYSNQPQHF.

The chain combines TRBV11-2 with TRBJ2-3, with D possibly matching TRBD2 (5 bases). CDR3 length: 16 amino acids. With 0 bases removed from V and 1 base from J, the gap between germline ends came to 11 bases. CDR1 is SGHAT, CDR2 FQNNGV, per germline. CDR3 DNA sequence: TGTGCCAGCAGCTTAGATAACCTCGGGGGCACAGATACGCAGTATTTT. This codes for CASSLDNLGGTDTQYF.

The chain joins TRBV6-1 to TRBJ2-7, with TRBD1 matching 9 bases. The CDR3 has 15 residues. The J segment lost 7 bases and the V segment lost 1 base, leaving 8 bases of the junction unmatched. CDR1 and CDR2 from the germline V gene are MNHNS and SASEGT. The CDR3 nucleotides read TGTGCCAGCAGTGAAGGGGTACAGGGGGCTTGGGAGCAGTACTTC. Translating it yields CASSEGVQGAWEQYF.

This clone appeared once. This chain uses TRBV3-1 (or the pseudogene TRBV3-2) with TRBJ1-6, with D possibly matching TRBD1 (5 bases). Per the germline V gene, CDR1 is LGHDT and CDR2 is YNNKEL (reference sequence). Trimming shortened V by 6 bases and J by 10 bases, and 19 bases separated the two germline ends. The length of the CDR3 is 15 residues. CDR3 DNA: TGTGCCAGCAGAACCAACAGGTTAGGTAGATCACCCCTCCACTTT. As protein: CASRTNRLGRSPLHF.

The chain employs TRBV4-2 and TRBJ2-2; D is possibly TRBD1 (6 bases). Trimming took off 3 bases at V and 0 bases at J, with 17 bases between the two ends. In germline, CDR1 is LGHNA, CDR2 YNFKEQ. The CDR3 is 18 residues long. The CDR3 coding sequence is TGTGCCAGCAGCCATCCTAGGGGGTCCCGAGCGAACACCGGGGAGCTGTTTTTT. Translating it yields CASSHPRGSRANTGELFF.

The chain combines TRBV5-1 with TRBJ2-7; 13 positions agree with TRBD2. CDR1 is SGHRS, CDR2 YFSETQ, per germline. The CDR3 runs 14 residues. V gave up 4 bases and J gave up 9 bases; unmatched junction bases: 7. CDR3 loop: CASSRTSGGPGQYF. DNA of the CDR3: TGCGCCAGCAGCCGGACTAGCGGGGGACCCGGGCAGTACTTC.

V and J are TRBV24-1 and TRBJ1-1; no clear D gene. V lost 9 bases, J lost 1 base, and 14 bases lay in between. CDR1 and CDR2 (germline): KGHDR, SFDVKD. The CDR3 covers 14 residues. The CDR3 bases are TGTGCCACCCGACCCAGGAATTCGAACACTGAAGCTTTCTTT. Translating it yields CATRPRNSNTEAFF.

A few counts support this clone. This chain links TRBV7-9 with TRBJ2-7; D gene ambiguous. The germline V and J ends were trimmed by 8 bases and 0 bases, with 8 bases remaining between them. CDR1 is SEHNR and CDR2 is FQNEAQ in the germline V gene (reference sequence). This CDR3 has 12 amino acids. The CDR3 is CASASGSYEQYF. The CDR3, as DNA: TGTGCCAGCGCGTCCGGCTCCTACGAGCAGTACTTC.

J is TRBJ1-1 and V is TRBV5-6; 10 bases are shared with TRBD1. The germline CDR1 and CDR2 sequences are SGHDT and YYEEEE. This CDR3 contains 15 residues. J lost 3 bases, V lost 3 bases, and 5 bases had no gene match. The CDR3 is CASSWDRGGDTEAFF. The CDR3 DNA follows: TGTGCCAGCAGCTGGGACAGGGGAGGGGACACTGAAGCTTTCTTT.

The rearrangement links TRBV6-6 to TRBJ2-7; D possibly corresponds to TRBD1 (6 bases). The germline V and J ends were trimmed by 0 bases and 3 bases, with 12 bases remaining between them. This CDR3 is built from 15 residues. Germline CDR1 MNHNY, CDR2 SVGAGI (reference sequence). The DNA of the CDR3 is TGTGCCAGCAGTTACTCCGACAGGAGAAACTACGAGCAGTACTTC. Translated: CASSYSDRRNYEQYF.

This chain joins TRBV7-2 and TRBJ2-7; D possibly corresponds to TRBD1 (6 bases). The CDR3 covers 15 residues. V was cut by 2 bases and J by 3 bases, with 14 bases left in between. CDR1 is SGHTA and CDR2 is FQGNSA in the germline V gene. For the CDR3, the DNA is TGTGCCAGCAGCTTAAGGGCGTGGGGGCGCTACGAGCAGTACTTC. It specifies CASSLRAWGRYEQYF.

The chain couples TRBV9 to TRBJ1-1; 7 bases line up with TRBD1. The germline V gene has CDR1 SGDLS and CDR2 YYNGEE. Trimming took 3 bases from V and 4 from J; bases not matched to a gene: 9. The length of the CDR3 is 15 residues. CDR3 amino acids: CASSAQTGSGTEAFF. CDR3 in DNA: TGTGCCAGCAGCGCTCAGACAGGGTCGGGCACTGAAGCTTTCTTT.

V gene TRBV7-6 combines with J gene TRBJ2-1, with TRBD1 matching 7 bases. This CDR3 is built from 16 residues. The V segment lost 5 bases and the J segment 11 bases; nucleotides outside the gene matches: 18. The germline gives CDR1 SGHVS, CDR2 FNYEAQ. The CDR3 region is CASSPGTATTPAQQFF. Written as DNA, the CDR3 is TGTGCCAGCAGCCCTGGGACAGCGACGACTCCTGCTCAGCAGTTCTTC.

Only a few counts were recorded for this clone. The V gene is TRBV4-2, the J gene TRBJ2-7, with 7 bases fitting TRBD1. Germline CDR1 reads LGHNA; CDR2 reads YNFKEQ. V shed 1 base, J shed 2 bases, and the junction held 5 bases outside the gene matches. The CDR3 is 15 amino acids. The CDR3 region has the DNA TGTGCCAGCAGCCAAGCCCGAGGACAGGCCTACGAGCAGTACTTC. Amino acids: CASSQARGQAYEQYF.

The CDR3 bases are TGTGCCAGCAGCTTAGGGCGGAGGAGCTCCTATAATTCACCCCTCCACTTT. Translated, it gives CASSLGRRSSYNSPLHF. The V and J genes are TRBV7-2 and TRBJ1-6; no clear D gene. Germline CDR1 and CDR2: SGHTA and FQGNSA. The CDR3 sequence is 17 residues long. V lost 1 base and J 0 bases, leaving 10 bases between the germline ends. Supplemented by reference TRBV7-2 and TRBJ1-6, the full variable domain reads GAGVSQSPSNKVTEKGKDVELRCDPISGHTALYWYRQSLGQGLEFLIYFQGNSAPDKSGLPSDRFSAERTGGSVSTLTIQRTQQEDSAVYLCASSLGRRSSYNSPLHFGNGTRLTVT.

The J gene is TRBJ1-1, the V gene TRBV19; 7 positions agree with TRBD1. The CDR3 runs 14 residues. The V and J ends lost 5 bases and 0 bases, in that order; junction bases with no gene match: 3. Germline lookup yields CDR1 LNHDA and CDR2 SQIVND (reference sequence). The DNA of the CDR3 is TGTGCCAGTAGTTTTCAGGGGGTGAACACTGAAGCTTTCTTT. Its translation: CASSFQGVNTEAFF. Complete variable domain (other parts from reference TRBV19 and TRBJ1-1): DGGITQSPKYLFRKEGQNVTLSCEQNLNHDAMYWYRQDPGQGLRLIYYSQIVNDFQKGDIAEGYSVSREKKESFPLTVTSAQKNPTAFYLCASSFQGVNTEAFFGQGTRLTVV.